Below, one T cell receptor beta chain is given with its context. Data came from immunoSEQ multiplex PCR; TCRdb stores just in-frame clones and leaves some out. Of about 36,000 clones listed, 88% are singletons. The CDR3 has 14 amino acids. The J segment lost 3 bases and the V segment lost 4 bases, leaving 3 bases of the junction unmatched. The germline V gene encodes CDR1 SGDLS and CDR2 YYNGEE. The data originate from a study of T cell changes during pregnancy in multiple sclerosis. Sequenced material: CD4+ T cells from peripheral blood mononuclear cells, taken in the first trimester of pregnancy. This clonotype was obtained from a female donor with multiple sclerosis, enrolled in a pregnancy study. This chain connects TRBV9 to TRBJ2-5, with 10 bases identical to TRBD2. The CDR3 region has the DNA TGTGCCAGCAGCCCAGGACTAGCGGAAGAGACCCAGTACTTC. It codes for CASSPGLAEETQYF.